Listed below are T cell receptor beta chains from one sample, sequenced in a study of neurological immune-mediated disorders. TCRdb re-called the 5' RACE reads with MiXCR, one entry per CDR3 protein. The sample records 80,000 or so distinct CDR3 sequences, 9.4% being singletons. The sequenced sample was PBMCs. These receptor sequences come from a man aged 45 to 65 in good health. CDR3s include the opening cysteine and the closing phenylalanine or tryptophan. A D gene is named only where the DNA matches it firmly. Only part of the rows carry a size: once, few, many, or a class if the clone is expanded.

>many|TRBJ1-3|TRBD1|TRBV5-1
CASSSSGTGSLAGNTIYF
TGCGCCAGCAGCTCATCCGGGACAGGGTCTTTAGCTGGAAACACCATATATTTT
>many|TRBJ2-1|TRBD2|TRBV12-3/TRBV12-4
CASTSGVNEQFF
TGTGCCAGCACAAGCGGGGTAAATGAGCAGTTCTTC
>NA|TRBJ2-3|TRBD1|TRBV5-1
CAGSFGQGGTDTQYF
TGCGCCGGCAGCTTCGGACAGGGTGGGACAGATACGCAGTATTTT
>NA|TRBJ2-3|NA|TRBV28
CASILQGRGSDTQYF
TGTGCCAGCATTCTCCAGGGTCGGGGGTCAGATACGCAGTATTTT
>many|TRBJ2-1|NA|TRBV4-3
CASSQDRSDEQFF
TGCGCCAGCAGCCAAGACCGGTCAGATGAGCAGTTCTTC
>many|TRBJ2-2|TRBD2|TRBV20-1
CSARDPKTSGITNTGELFF
TGCAGTGCTAGAGATCCCAAGACTAGCGGGATAACGAACACCGGGGAGCTGTTTTTT
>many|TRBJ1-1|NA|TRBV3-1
CASRARGGTEAFF
TGTGCCAGCAGGGCCAGGGGAGGCACTGAAGCTTTCTTT
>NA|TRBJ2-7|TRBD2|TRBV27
CASQLAGEIGYEQYF
TGTGCCAGCCAACTAGCGGGAGAAATTGGGTACGAGCAGTACTTC
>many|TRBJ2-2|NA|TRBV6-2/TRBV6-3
CASSTWGASTGELFF
TGTGCCAGTTCAACCTGGGGGGCGAGTACCGGGGAGCTGTTTTTT
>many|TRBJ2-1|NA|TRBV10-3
CATLQGPLYNEQFF
TGTGCCACGCTACAGGGCCCCTTATACAATGAGCAGTTCTTC
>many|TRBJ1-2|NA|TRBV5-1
CASSPTLGAINDGYTF
TGCGCCAGCAGCCCAACACTTGGTGCCATTAACGATGGCTACACCTTC
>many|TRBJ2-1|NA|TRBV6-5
CASTGAHEQFF
TGTGCCAGTACGGGGGCCCATGAGCAGTTCTTC
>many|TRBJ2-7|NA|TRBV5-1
CASSLVPGESYEQYF
TGCGCCAGCAGCTTGGTTCCGGGAGAAAGCTACGAGCAGTACTTC
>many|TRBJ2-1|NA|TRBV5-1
CASSLEAGFNNEQFF
TGCGCCAGCAGCTTGGAGGCGGGTTTTAACAATGAGCAGTTCTTC
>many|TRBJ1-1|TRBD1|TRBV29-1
CSVTTGGQNTEAFF
TGCAGCGTAACCACAGGGGGCCAGAACACTGAAGCTTTCTTT
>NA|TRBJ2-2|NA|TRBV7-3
CASSFQGGGNTGELFF
TGTGCCAGCAGCTTCCAGGGAGGCGGGAACACCGGGGAGCTGTTTTTT
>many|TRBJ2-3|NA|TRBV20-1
CSAIRTDTQYF
TGCAGTGCTATACGTACGGATACGCAGTATTTT
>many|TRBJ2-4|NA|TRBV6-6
CASSYSAENIQYF
TGTGCCAGCAGTTACTCTGCGGAAAACATTCAGTACTTC
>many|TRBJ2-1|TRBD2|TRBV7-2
CASSFPSGRGEQFF
TGTGCCAGCAGCTTCCCAAGCGGGAGAGGAGAGCAGTTCTTC
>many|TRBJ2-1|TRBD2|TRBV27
CASSLSREGRYNEQFF
TGTGCCAGCAGTTTATCGCGGGAGGGCCGATACAATGAGCAGTTCTTC
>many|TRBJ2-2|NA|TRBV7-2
CASSLAGSANTGELFF
TGTGCCAGCAGCTTAGCAGGGTCCGCGAACACCGGGGAGCTGTTTTTT
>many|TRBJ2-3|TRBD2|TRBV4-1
CASSQEVAGGVTDTQYF
TGCGCCAGCAGCCAAGAAGTCGCGGGGGGGGTCACAGATACGCAGTATTTT
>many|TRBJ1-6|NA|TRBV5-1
CASSSPEGNSPLHF
TGCGCCAGCAGCTCTCCCGAGGGGAATTCACCCCTCCACTTT
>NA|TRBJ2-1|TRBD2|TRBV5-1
CASSLRPSGGTTYNEQFF
TGCGCCAGCAGCTTGAGGCCTAGCGGGGGGACCACCTACAATGAGCAGTTCTTC
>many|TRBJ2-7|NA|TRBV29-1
CSVRWRPHDDEQYF
TGCAGCGTCCGTTGGAGACCCCACGACGACGAGCAGTACTTC
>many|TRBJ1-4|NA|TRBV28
CASSDYRLNEKLFF
TGTGCCAGCAGTGATTACAGGCTTAATGAAAAACTGTTTTTT
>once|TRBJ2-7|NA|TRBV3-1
CASSRTWDPVYEQYF
TGTGCTAGCAGCCGGACCTGGGACCCTGTCTACGAGCAGTACTTC
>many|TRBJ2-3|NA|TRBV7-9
CASTNSPPDTQYF
TGTGCCAGCACCAATTCACCCCCAGATACGCAGTATTTT
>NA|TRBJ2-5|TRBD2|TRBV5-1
CASSAGDRGQETQYF
TGCGCCAGCAGCGCGGGGGATCGGGGTCAAGAGACCCAGTACTTC
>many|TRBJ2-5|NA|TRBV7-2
CASSLGWETQYF
TGTGCCAGCAGCTTAGGGTGGGAGACCCAGTACTTC
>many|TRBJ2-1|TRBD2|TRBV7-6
CASSLEAGGTNYNEQFF
TGTGCCAGCAGCTTAGAGGCGGGAGGGACCAACTACAATGAGCAGTTCTTC
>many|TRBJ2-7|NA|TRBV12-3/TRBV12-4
CASSWKKGGMMEGEQYF
TGTGCCAGCAGTTGGAAGAAGGGCGGGATGATGGAGGGGGAGCAGTACTTC
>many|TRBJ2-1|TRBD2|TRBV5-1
CASSSPGASGGARSYNEQFF
TGCGCCAGCAGCTCCCCCGGCGCTAGCGGGGGGGCGAGGTCCTACAATGAGCAGTTCTTC
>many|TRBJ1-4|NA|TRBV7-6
CASSSLRGRSEKLFF
TGTGCCAGCAGCTCCCTACGGGGGCGATCTGAAAAACTGTTTTTT
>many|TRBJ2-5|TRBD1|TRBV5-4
CASSLTGQQETQYF
TGTGCCAGCAGCTTGACGGGACAGCAAGAGACCCAGTACTTC